This is a list of T cell receptor beta chains from one sample in a study of T cell responses to AZD1222 COVID-19 vaccine. Sequencing was performed with immunoSEQ multiplex PCR; in TCRdb, only in-frame clones are kept and a portion is missing. This sample carries some 120,000 clones, 88% of them seen once, and the ten largest clones take 7.6%. The source material was peripheral blood, sampled on day 0 of AZD1222 vaccination. Receptor source: an adult in good health. Both conserved end residues are part of each CDR3. D genes are given only for firm matches. Size is stated for part of the rows, as once, few or many counts, or as a class when the clone is expanded.

length: 15; D: .; J: TRBJ2-1; size: once; V: TRBV15; CDR3: CATSRDGTTYNEQFF; DNA: TGTGCCACCAGCAGAGACGGGACAACCTACAATGAGCAGTTCTTC
length: 14; D: .; J: TRBJ2-2; size: .; V: TRBV27; CDR3: CASSLEVGPGELFF; DNA: TGTGCCAGCAGTTTAGAGGTTGGGCCCGGGGAGCTGTTTTTT
length: 13; D: .; J: TRBJ2-3; size: .; V: TRBV10-3; CDR3: CAIKLGPTDTQYF; DNA: TGTGCCATCAAATTAGGCCCTACAGATACGCAGTATTTT
length: 15; D: .; J: TRBJ2-7; size: .; V: TRBV5-1; CDR3: CASSLAPLQVGEQYF; DNA: TGCGCCAGCAGCTTGGCCCCCCTCCAGGTGGGGGAGCAGTACTTC
length: 15; D: TRBD1; J: TRBJ2-1; size: .; V: TRBV7-8; CDR3: CASSIGQGIYNEQFF; DNA: TGTGCCAGCAGCATAGGACAGGGGATCTACAATGAGCAGTTCTTC
length: 15; D: .; J: TRBJ2-4; size: .; V: TRBV6-6; CDR3: CASSYSPVTKNIQYF; DNA: TGTGCCAGCAGTTACTCCCCGGTAACCAAAAACATTCAGTACTTC
length: 13; D: .; J: TRBJ1-1; size: .; V: TRBV10-3; CDR3: CAISEMVNTEAFF; DNA: TGTGCCATCAGTGAGATGGTAAACACTGAAGCTTTCTTT
length: 11; D: .; J: TRBJ1-3; size: .; V: TRBV30; CDR3: CAWSVGNTIYF; DNA: TGTGCCTGGAGTGTTGGAAACACCATATATTTT
length: 14; D: .; J: TRBJ1-5; size: .; V: TRBV11-2; CDR3: CASSINGINQPQHF; DNA: TGTGCCAGCAGCATTAACGGAATAAATCAGCCCCAGCATTTT
length: 13; D: .; J: TRBJ2-7; size: once; V: TRBV6-5; CDR3: CATWALPLGEQYF; DNA: TGTGCCACATGGGCCCTCCCTCTTGGCGAGCAGTACTTC
length: 13; D: TRBD1; J: TRBJ2-7; size: .; V: TRBV19; CDR3: CATSRDSSYEQYF; DNA: TGTGCCACTTCCAGGGACAGCTCCTACGAGCAGTACTTC
length: 12; D: .; J: TRBJ2-1; size: .; V: TRBV7-6; CDR3: CASSRGDNEQFF; DNA: TGTGCCAGCAGCCGGGGAGACAATGAGCAGTTCTTC
length: 16; D: .; J: TRBJ1-4; size: .; V: TRBV19; CDR3: CASSPRGGGTNEKLFF; DNA: TGTGCCAGTAGTCCCCGAGGGGGAGGAACTAATGAAAAACTGTTTTTT
length: 15; D: TRBD1; J: TRBJ2-7; size: .; V: TRBV18; CDR3: CASSPKGQGIHEQYF; DNA: TGTGCCAGCTCACCAAAGGGACAGGGCATTCACGAGCAGTACTTC
length: 13; D: .; J: TRBJ2-7; size: .; V: TRBV5-1; CDR3: CASSLPSSYEQYF; DNA: TGCGCCAGCAGCTTGCCCAGCTCCTACGAGCAGTACTTC
length: 17; D: .; J: TRBJ2-3; size: .; V: TRBV5-1; CDR3: CASSLGPGTSRPDTQYF; DNA: TGCGCCAGCAGCTTGGGGCCCGGGACTTCCCGCCCGGATACGCAGTATTTT
length: 15; D: .; J: TRBJ2-3; size: .; V: TRBV27; CDR3: CASSPLTGHTDTQYF; DNA: TGTGCCAGCAGTCCCTTGACAGGCCATACAGATACGCAGTATTTT
length: 16; D: TRBD2; J: TRBJ2-2; size: .; V: TRBV7-3; CDR3: CASSLKAGGTTGELFF; DNA: TGTGCCAGCAGCTTAAAAGCGGGGGGGACCACCGGGGAGCTGTTTTTT
length: 14; D: TRBD1; J: TRBJ2-5; size: .; V: TRBV20-1; CDR3: CSASERTGGETQYF; DNA: TGCAGTGCTAGTGAACGGACAGGCGGGGAGACCCAGTACTTC
length: 13; D: .; J: TRBJ2-2; size: few; V: TRBV12-3/TRBV12-4; CDR3: CASSPPGVGELFF; DNA: TGTGCCAGCAGTCCCCCGGGAGTCGGGGAGCTGTTTTTT
length: 15; D: TRBD1; J: TRBJ1-1; size: once; V: TRBV19; CDR3: CASSIPDRGNSEAFF; DNA: TGTGCCAGTAGTATTCCCGACAGGGGGAATTCGGAAGCTTTCTTT